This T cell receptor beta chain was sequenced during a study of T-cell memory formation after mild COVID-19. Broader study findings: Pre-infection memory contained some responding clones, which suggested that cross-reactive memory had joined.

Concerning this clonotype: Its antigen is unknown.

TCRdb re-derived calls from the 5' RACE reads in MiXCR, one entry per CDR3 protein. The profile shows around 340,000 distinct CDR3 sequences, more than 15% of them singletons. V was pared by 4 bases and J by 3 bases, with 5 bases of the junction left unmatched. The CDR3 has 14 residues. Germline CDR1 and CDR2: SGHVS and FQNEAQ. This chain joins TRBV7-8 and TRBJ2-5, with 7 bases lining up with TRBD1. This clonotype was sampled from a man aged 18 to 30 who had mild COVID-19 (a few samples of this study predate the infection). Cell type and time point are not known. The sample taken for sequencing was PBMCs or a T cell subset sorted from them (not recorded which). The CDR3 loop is CASSYRQGEETQYF. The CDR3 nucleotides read TGTGCCAGCAGCTACCGGCAGGGGGAAGAGACCCAGTACTTC.